The T cell receptor beta chain under discussion was sequenced for a study of cytomegalovirus exposure and HLA in healthy donors. General study points: Productive rates of about 87% or about 30% were seen for most TCR beta V segments in an earlier analysis. There were reportedly fewer N-insertions in an Asian-associated ancestry cluster than the roughly 700-donor mean, in a later analysis. Association of a missense DCLRE1C variant with TCR beta V- and J-gene trimming was reported in a later analysis.

To note about this clone: What it binds is not known.

PCR amplification relied on 60 Vbeta primers (plus 13 Jbeta primers). Sequencing used immunoSEQ multiplex PCR; TCRdb keeps in-frame clones, though not all of them. Found here are 150,000 to 200,000 clones, about 85% of them singletons; the top ten hold roughly 1.5%. The sequence came from a woman in her fifties or sixties in good health and CMV-seronegative. Sequenced input: PBMCs.

CDR3 loop: CASSLAGIYEQYF. CDR3 sequence (DNA): TGCGCCAGCAGCTTGGCAGGGATCTACGAGCAGTACTTC. The V and J genes are TRBV5-1 and TRBJ2-7, with a possible D match to TRBD1 (5 bases). The CDR3 is 13 amino acids. CDR1 is SGHRS and CDR2 is YFSETQ in the germline V gene. V was pared by 0 bases and J by 3 bases, with 7 bases between.